One sample yielded the 9 T cell receptor beta chains listed below, sequenced in a study of blood T cell repertoires in COVID-19. The table came from immunoSEQ multiplex PCR; TCRdb's copy has only in-frame clones and leaves some out. The top ten hold roughly 3.4% of the sample, which has more than 300,000 clones, approximately 89% seen once. Sequencing was carried out using peripheral blood. These receptors were taken from a woman in her late teens or twenties who had recovered from COVID-19.

This clone has more than one count but fewer than ten. This chain connects TRBV5-1 to TRBJ1-3; D is undetermined. V gave up 6 bases and J gave up 2 bases, with 9 bases separating them. Germline CDR1 reads SGHRS; CDR2 reads YFSETQ. The CDR3 consists of 13 residues. CDR3 bases: TGCGCCAGCACACAAGAACCTGGAAACACCATATATTTT. This codes for CASTQEPGNTIYF.

The chain links TRBV18 to TRBJ2-5; 7 bases fit TRBD1. Germline V lookup: CDR1 KGHSH, CDR2 LQKENI. Germline trimming cut 4 bases from V and 0 bases from J; bases unmatched to any gene: 8. The CDR3 covers 16 residues. CDR3 sequence reads: CASSLRQGQYQETQYF. CDR3 nucleotide sequence: TGTGCCAGCTCACTGCGGCAGGGACAGTACCAAGAGACCCAGTACTTC. The full variable domain, in which reference TRBV18 and TRBJ2-5 provide the parts outside the CDR3, is NAGVMQNPRHLVRRRGQEARLRCSPMKGHSHVYWYRQLPEEGLKFMVYLQKENIIDESGMPKERFSAEFPKEGPSILRIQQVVRGDSAAYFCASSLRQGQYQETQYFGPGTRLLVL.

This clone was seen only once. The chain has TRBV7-2 and TRBJ2-4; D gene unclear. This CDR3 has 17 amino acids. Trimming took off 5 bases at V and 2 bases at J, with 19 bases between the two ends. CDR1 SGHTA and CDR2 FQGNSA come from the germline V gene. CDR3 bases: TGTGCCAGCAGCCGCATACTTCAGAGGCTCACCAAAAACATTCAGTACTTC. It yields the protein CASSRILQRLTKNIQYF.

This chain joins TRBV18 and TRBJ1-2; tentative D call: TRBD1 (6 bases). The CDR3 spans 14 residues. The V gene's germline CDR1 is KGHSH and CDR2 LQKENI. Trimming left V 0 bases short and J 7 bases short, with 12 bases between. The CDR3 region has the DNA TGTGCCAGCTCACCACCGGGGCAGGGGCCTGGCTACACCTTC. Encoded protein: CASSPPGQGPGYTF.

The chain couples TRBV11-3 to TRBJ2-5, with D uncertain. The germline gives CDR1 SGHNT, CDR2 YENEEA. This CDR3 is 12 amino acids long. Trimming shortened V by 3 bases and J by 6 bases, and 8 bases separated the two germline ends. CDR3: CASSLTVQTQYF. CDR3 coding DNA: TGTGCCAGCAGCTTGACTGTACAGACCCAGTACTTC.

This chain connects TRBV2 to TRBJ1-1; TRBD1 matches 7 bases. The CDR3 runs to 15 residues. Losses at the gene ends were 3 bases for V and 0 bases for J; bases not matched to a gene: 4. Germline CDR1 SNHLY, CDR2 FYNNEI. The CDR3 protein is CASSEGQTLNTEAFF. DNA of the CDR3: TGTGCCAGCAGTGAGGGACAGACACTGAACACTGAAGCTTTCTTT.

The count of this clone is one. The chain combines TRBV3-1 (or the pseudogene TRBV3-2) with TRBJ2-5; D may be TRBD1 (7 bases). V was shortened by 5 bases and J by 0 bases, with 13 bases between the two germline ends. CDR3 length: 15 residues. Germline V lookup: CDR1 LGHDT, CDR2 YNNKEL (reference sequence). DNA for the CDR3: TGTGCCAGCAGCTCGCGGGACAGATACCAAGAGACCCAGTACTTC. Its protein is CASSSRDRYQETQYF.

The chain couples TRBV11-3 to TRBJ2-1; TRBD1 matches at 7 bases. The length of the CDR3 is 12 residues. CDR1 and CDR2 (germline): SGHNT, YENEEA. J gave up 7 bases and V 5 bases, and 2 bases lay outside the gene matches. CDR3 amino acids: CASSVTGNEQFF. The CDR3 DNA reads as TGTGCCAGCAGCGTGACAGGGAATGAGCAGTTCTTC.

The rearrangement links TRBV7-2 to TRBJ2-5, with TRBD2 identical over 8 bases. The V segment lost 5 bases and the J segment 3 bases; nucleotides outside the gene matches: 8. CDR3 length equals 15 residues. Per the germline V gene, CDR1 is SGHTA and CDR2 is FQGNSA. The CDR3 coding sequence is TGTGCCAGCAGCAAAAGGGGACTAGAAGAAGAGACCCAGTACTTC. Encoded protein: CASSKRGLEEETQYF.